The entry below describes one TCR beta chain. The source of the sample is a study of tumor and adjacent non-tumor tissue in lung cancer. About the study: Stage I to III disease affected roughly 10 men and roughly five women aged roughly 31 to 76.

TCRbeta libraries were built with three rounds of nested PCR, modified from ARM-PCR. Using its own MiXCR run on the multiplex PCR reads, TCRdb lists one record per CDR3 protein. The sample shows 100,000 to 120,000 distinct CDR3 sequences, approximately 84% of them seen only once. The CDR3 consists of 18 residues. Looked up from germline, CDR1 is MNHEY and CDR2 is SVGAGI. With 2 bases clipped from V and 1 base from J, the junction kept 14 bases outside the gene matches. This sample's RNA came from whole unsorted tissue. Donors were chemotherapy-naive, newly diagnosed lung cancer surgical patients in China, August–late 2014.

Source material: lung tumor tissue. This TCR derives from a man between 65 and 85 years old with non-small cell lung cancer. The chain recombines TRBV6-5 with TRBJ2-7, with 7 bases lining up with TRBD2. This chain's CDR3 is CASSYRPSGTTGSYEQYF. CDR3 in DNA: TGTGCCAGCAGTTACCGACCAAGCGGGACTACCGGGTCCTACGAGCAGTACTTC.